Listed below are T cell receptor beta chains from one sample, sequenced in a study of technical replicates of blood from several donors. Data came from immunoSEQ multiplex PCR; TCRdb stores just in-frame clones and leaves some out. The table has about 74,000 clones, 81% seen once. What was sequenced was PBMCs. Receptors originate from a human donor in good health. Some clones in this sample may be carry-over from other donors' samples. Each CDR3 is given with its conserved first and last residue. D genes are given only for firm matches. Some rows mark clone size as missing; the rest say once, few, many or name a class of expanded clone.

abundance | j_gene | v_gene | d_gene | CDR3aa | CDR3nt
few | TRBJ1-3 | TRBV7-2 | . | CASSLGHGSGNTIYF | TGTGCCAGCAGCCTGGGGCACGGCTCTGGAAACACCATATATTTT
. | TRBJ2-3 | TRBV4-2 | . | CARSTDGGPGDTQYF | TGTGCCAGAAGCACAGACGGGGGGCCCGGAGATACGCAGTATTTT
. | TRBJ1-4 | TRBV2 | . | CASSRQKATNEKLFF | TGTGCCAGCAGTCGTCAGAAAGCAACTAATGAAAAACTGTTTTTT
. | TRBJ2-7 | TRBV27 | TRBD2 | CASSPGWGLAAYEQYF | TGTGCCAGCAGTCCCGGGTGGGGACTAGCGGCCTACGAGCAGTACTTC
. | TRBJ2-2 | TRBV29-1 | . | CSVYMNTGELFF | TGCAGCGTATATATGAACACCGGGGAGCTGTTTTTT
. | TRBJ2-7 | TRBV19 | . | CASATGTGAYEQYF | TGTGCCAGTGCGACCGGGACTGGGGCCTACGAGCAGTACTTC
. | TRBJ1-6 | TRBV30 | . | CAGGPGIGSPLHF | TGTGCGGGAGGTCCGGGGATAGGTTCACCCCTCCACTTT
. | TRBJ2-3 | TRBV5-6 | TRBD2 | CASSQPSGRGTDTQYF | TGTGCCAGCAGCCAACCTAGCGGGAGGGGCACAGATACGCAGTATTTT
. | TRBJ1-2 | TRBV2 | . | CASNDSPNYGYTF | TGTGCCAGCAATGACTCCCCTAACTATGGCTACACCTTC
. | TRBJ2-1 | TRBV10-3 | TRBD2 | CAISELASGDNEQFF | TGTGCCATCAGTGAGTTGGCTAGCGGGGACAATGAGCAGTTCTTC
. | TRBJ1-1 | TRBV21-1 | . | CASSKEGRMNTEAFF | TGTGCCAGCAGCAAAGAAGGCAGGATGAACACTGAAGCTTTCTTT
. | TRBJ2-7 | TRBV29-1 | . | CSARSPSYEQYF | TGCAGCGCTAGAAGTCCCTCCTACGAGCAGTACTTC
. | TRBJ2-3 | TRBV30 | TRBD2 | CARNLGGGGTDTQYF | TGTGCTCGCAATCTGGGCGGGGGGGGCACAGATACGCAGTATTTT
. | TRBJ2-3 | TRBV2 | . | CASKRDTQYF | TGTGCCAGCAAGAGGGATACGCAGTATTTT
. | TRBJ2-7 | TRBV2 | TRBD1 | CASSEGGQGSYEQYF | TGTGCCAGCAGTGAAGGTGGACAGGGTAGTTACGAGCAGTACTTC
. | TRBJ2-2 | TRBV2 | TRBD1 | CASTPKTGANTGELFF | TGTGCCAGCACCCCCAAGACAGGGGCGAACACCGGGGAGCTGTTTTTT
. | TRBJ1-1 | TRBV7-3 | . | CASSPGAGNTEAFF | TGTGCCAGCAGCCCAGGGGCCGGGAACACTGAAGCTTTCTTT
. | TRBJ2-1 | TRBV2 | . | CASSELQRAYNEQFF | TGTGCCAGCAGTGAACTCCAGCGGGCGTACAATGAGCAGTTCTTC
. | TRBJ2-1 | TRBV25-1 | TRBD2 | CASSEYASGRFLEQFF | TGTGCCAGCAGTGAATATGCTAGCGGGAGGTTCCTTGAGCAGTTCTTC
. | TRBJ1-1 | TRBV6-5 | . | CASSYSSVTTEAFF | TGTGCCAGCAGTTACTCGTCGGTAACCACTGAAGCTTTCTTT
. | TRBJ2-7 | TRBV27 | . | CASSSRGQRYEQYF | TGTGCCAGCAGTTCCCGGGGACAAAGGTACGAGCAGTACTTC
. | TRBJ2-7 | TRBV7-9 | . | CASSFRGGRYEQYF | TGTGCCAGCAGCTTTCGCGGCGGGCGCTACGAGCAGTACTTC
. | TRBJ1-1 | TRBV9 | . | CASSEGRDTEAFF | TGTGCCAGCAGCGAGGGGCGAGACACTGAAGCTTTCTTT
. | TRBJ2-1 | TRBV7-9 | TRBD1 | CASSSLSDGQGEQFF | TGTGCCAGCAGCTCCCTCTCAGACGGACAGGGTGAGCAGTTCTTC
few | TRBJ2-7 | TRBV6-1 | . | CASSELGDEQYF | TGTGCCAGCAGTGAACTCGGGGACGAGCAGTACTTC
once | TRBJ1-2 | TRBV29-1 | TRBD1 | CSVEALGTGAYGYTF | TGCAGCGTTGAAGCCCTCGGGACAGGTGCCTATGGCTACACCTTC
. | TRBJ2-1 | TRBV4-3 | . | CASSQGRAGDFEQFF | TGCGCCAGCAGCCAAGGGCGGGCCGGGGACTTTGAGCAGTTCTTC
. | TRBJ1-1 | TRBV7-9 | . | CASARGEINTEAFF | TGTGCCAGCGCACGGGGGGAGATTAACACTGAAGCTTTCTTT
. | TRBJ2-1 | TRBV9 | TRBD2 | CASSAPSGGAYNEQFF | TGTGCCAGCAGCGCCCCTAGCGGGGGGGCCTACAATGAGCAGTTCTTC